This T cell receptor beta chain was found in a study of blood T cell repertoires in COVID-19. V gave up 3 bases and J gave up 4 bases; unmatched junction bases: 10. This CDR3 spans 17 amino acids. Looked up from germline, CDR1 is SGDLS and CDR2 is YYNGEE. TCRdb's copy holds only in-frame clones and misses some; the assay was immunoSEQ multiplex PCR. The sample has about 340,000 clones, under 95% seen once; the top ten hold roughly 18%. Sequencing used PBMCs or T cells enriched from blood (not recorded which). The V and J genes are TRBV9 and TRBJ2-1, with 10 nucleotides matching TRBD2. This TCR was recovered from a woman aged 30 to 39 who had recovered from COVID-19. The CDR3 coding sequence is TGTGCCAGCAGCGGATCCCTAGCGGGAGAAGGGTACAATGAGCAGTTCTTC. Its protein is CASSGSLAGEGYNEQFF.